This is a list of T cell receptor beta chains from one sample in a study of T cells after yellow fever vaccination. TCRdb used MiXCR to reprocess the 5' RACE reads, holding one entry per CDR3 protein. The repertoire includes some 350,000 distinct CDR3 sequences, approximately 4% of them detected once, and approximately 23% sits in the top ten. The sample here was PBMCs, taken 5 days after the yellow fever booster vaccination. All receptors derive from a man aged 18-30 years who received the YFV17D yellow fever vaccine. Each CDR3 is given with its conserved first and last residue. D genes are given only for firm matches. For some rows the clone size is stated as once, few or many, or as a class when expanded; others skip it.

TRBJ2-1 | TRBV7-9 | TRBD1 | . | TGTGCCAGCTCCCGACTCAGGGGGACCTACAATGAGCAGTTCTTC | CASSRLRGTYNEQFF
TRBJ2-1 | TRBV20-1 | TRBD2 | many | TGCAGTGCTTCGACTAGCGGCCCCAACAATGAGCAGTTCTTC | CSASTSGPNNEQFF
TRBJ2-5 | TRBV5-1 | . | few | TGCGCCAGCAGCTCCCGGGGTCCCCGAGAGACCCAGTACTTC | CASSSRGPRETQYF
TRBJ1-2 | TRBV5-1 | . | many | TGCGCCAGTTTTGACCCTACAGGTGGTTATGGCTACACCTTC | CASFDPTGGYGYTF
TRBJ2-3 | TRBV4-3 | . | many | TGCGCCAGCAGCCAAGAGGCTGGGTATAGCACAGATACGCAGTATTTT | CASSQEAGYSTDTQYF
TRBJ2-2 | TRBV20-1 | TRBD1 | . | TGCAGTGCTAGAGAATGGACAGGTCACGGGGAGCTGTTTTTT | CSAREWTGHGELFF
TRBJ1-2 | TRBV3-1 | . | . | TGTGCCAGCAGCCAAGAAGGCGGAGCAGAGTTAACGAGGGGCTATGGCTACACCTTC | CASSQEGGAELTRGYGYTF
TRBJ1-1 | TRBV5-4 | . | few | TGTGCCAGCAGCTTCGGGGCAACTGAAGCTTTCTTT | CASSFGATEAFF
TRBJ2-1 | TRBV29-1 | TRBD2 | . | TGCAGCGGTCGACTAGCGGGAAACTACAATGAGCAGTTCTTC | CSGRLAGNYNEQFF
TRBJ1-2 | TRBV6-1 | TRBD1 | . | TGTGCCAGCAGTCTGACCGGGACAGGGGTCGGCTATGGCTACACCTTC | CASSLTGTGVGYGYTF
TRBJ2-5 | TRBV20-1 | TRBD1 | few | TGCAGTGCTAGGGAGACAGGGGGCGGGGAGACCCAGTACTTC | CSARETGGGETQYF
TRBJ2-5 | TRBV12-3/TRBV12-4 | TRBD1 | few | TGTGCCAGCAGTTTAGGGACAGGCCTGGGGGAGACCCAGTACTTC | CASSLGTGLGETQYF
TRBJ2-7 | TRBV7-8 | . | few | TGTGCCAGCAGCAACCCGGGGACGGACGCTAGGCAGTACTTC | CASSNPGTDARQYF
TRBJ2-7 | TRBV15 | TRBD2 | few | TGTGCCACCAGCAGAGACTCAGCGGGGTCCTACGAGCAGTACTTC | CATSRDSAGSYEQYF
TRBJ1-5 | TRBV5-1 | . | . | TGCGCCAGCAGCTCCGCGGTCTATAGCAATCAGCCCCAGCATTTT | CASSSAVYSNQPQHF
TRBJ1-2 | TRBV20-1 | . | many | TGCAGTGCTACTTCAGACCGTACCCACCTGTATGGCTACACCTTC | CSATSDRTHLYGYTF
TRBJ1-1 | TRBV7-2 | TRBD1 | many | TGTGCCAGCAGCTTGGACAGGGCGACTGAAGCTTTCTTT | CASSLDRATEAFF
TRBJ2-1 | TRBV20-1 | . | many | TGCAGTGCTAGAGTACTGGGATTGAACAATGAGCAGTTCTTC | CSARVLGLNNEQFF
TRBJ2-7 | TRBV19 | . | many | TGTGCCAGTAGTATGGCCGATAGCTCCTACGAGCAGTACTTC | CASSMADSSYEQYF
TRBJ2-5 | TRBV9 | . | . | TGTGCCAGCAGCGTAGGTGGAGGGGGGGAAGAGACCCAGTACTTC | CASSVGGGGEETQYF
TRBJ1-6 | TRBV7-3 | . | . | TGTGCCAGCAGCTTGAAACCAACAGGGCCGAATTCACCCCTCCACTTT | CASSLKPTGPNSPLHF
TRBJ2-6 | TRBV11-2 | . | few | TGTGCCAGCAGCTTAGTATGGTTGGCGGGGGCCAACGTCCTGACTTTC | CASSLVWLAGANVLTF
TRBJ2-2 | TRBV4-1 | . | . | TGCGCCAGCAGCCCGGGTCCCGGGGGCACCGGGGAGCTGTTTTTT | CASSPGPGGTGELFF
TRBJ1-3 | TRBV5-5 | . | . | TGTGCCAGCAGGCGGACGGAGACGGACACCATATATTTT | CASRRTETDTIYF
TRBJ1-1 | TRBV9 | . | . | TGTGCCAGCAGCATTTGGAGGGATACTGAAGCCTTCTTT | CASSIWRDTEAFF
TRBJ2-6 | TRBV5-1 | . | few | TGCGCCAGCAGCTTTACGACGGACCAGCGCTCTGGGGCCAACGTCCTGACTTTC | CASSFTTDQRSGANVLTF
TRBJ2-7 | TRBV6-2/TRBV6-3 | TRBD1 | few | TGTGCCAGCAGCCACGGACAGGAAATAACCTACGAGCAGTACTTC | CASSHGQEITYEQYF
TRBJ2-4 | TRBV29-1 | . | many | TGCAGCGTTCGGGGGACTCTAGCCAAAAACATTCAGTACTTC | CSVRGTLAKNIQYF
TRBJ1-1 | TRBV5-1 | TRBD1 | few | TGCGCCAGCACCCTTTTGACAGGGGGCACTGAAGCTTTCTTT | CASTLLTGGTEAFF
TRBJ2-7 | TRBV7-3 | TRBD1 | few | TGTGCCAGCAGCCCGCCGGGACAGGGACAAAATTACGAGCAGTACTTC | CASSPPGQGQNYEQYF
TRBJ2-7 | TRBV4-3 | TRBD2 | many | TGCGCCAGCAGCCAAGATCTAGCGGGGGGCTCCTACGAGCAGTACTTC | CASSQDLAGGSYEQYF
TRBJ1-1 | TRBV19 | TRBD1 | . | TGTGCCAGTAGTATAGGTCGAAACAGGGGATGGACTGAAGCTTTCTTT | CASSIGRNRGWTEAFF
TRBJ2-5 | TRBV14 | TRBD2 | few | TGTGCCAGCAGCCAACTACTAGCGGGGGTTGAGACCCAGTACTTC | CASSQLLAGVETQYF
TRBJ2-1 | TRBV6-6 | TRBD1 | few | TGTGCCAGCAGTTCCTCCGGGACAGGGGCTGAGCAGTTCTTC | CASSSSGTGAEQFF
TRBJ2-3 | TRBV28 | TRBD2 | . | TGTGCCAGCAGTGCCACCGGGACTACCGGAGATACGCAGTATTTT | CASSATGTTGDTQYF
TRBJ2-2 | TRBV7-8 | TRBD2 | few | TGTGCCAGCAGCTTAGTCGGTGGCGGGGGGGCCGTGACCGGGGAGATGTTTTTT | CASSLVGGGGAVTGEMFF
TRBJ1-1 | TRBV6-5 | TRBD1 | many | TGTGCCAGCAGTTACCACGACAGGGTGGACACTGAAGCTTTCTTT | CASSYHDRVDTEAFF